Listed here are 4 T cell receptor beta chains from one sample, sequenced in a study of cytomegalovirus exposure and HLA in healthy donors. PCR was performed using 60 Vbeta and 13 Jbeta primers. Clones were read by immunoSEQ multiplex PCR, and TCRdb kept only the in-frame ones, dropping some. Of around 170,000 clones in the sample, 75% to 90% are singletons; the top ten hold about 6%. What was sequenced was PBMCs. The receptors here all came from a man aged 35 to 55 in good health and CMV-seropositive.

The chain has TRBV5-4 and TRBJ2-5, with 7 bases identical to TRBD1. After removal of 2 bases from V and 2 bases from J, the junction contained 6 bases not matched to a gene. Germline CDR1 is SGHNT and CDR2 is YYREEE (reference sequence). The CDR3 runs to 15 residues. For the CDR3, the DNA is TGTGCCAGCAGCTTAGTCCGGGACAGACAAGAGACCCAGTACTTC. Translated, it gives CASSLVRDRQETQYF. The full variable domain, with the rest looked up from reference TRBV5-4 and TRBJ2-5, is ETGVTQSPTHLIKTRGQQVTLRCSSQSGHNTVSWYQQALGQGPQFIFQYYREEENGRGNFPPRFSGLQFPNYSSELNVNALELDDSALYLCASSLVRDRQETQYFGPGTRLLVL.

About this clone: At the DNA level, this CDR3 is encoded by other sequences in the same sample as well. V usage is TRBV5-4 and J usage is TRBJ1-1, with D perhaps TRBD1 (5 bases). V was clipped by 1 base and J by 1 base, with 5 bases between them. The CDR3 has 13 amino acids. Germline V gene data show CDR1 as SGHNT and CDR2 as YYREEE (reference sequence). CDR3 sequence (DNA): TGTGCCAGCAGCTTGAGGGGGAACACTGAAGCTTTCTTT. Translation: CASSLRGNTEAFF.

This sequence joins TRBV18 and TRBJ2-7, with 8 bases aligning to TRBD2. The CDR3 spans 16 residues. Germline-derived CDR1 and CDR2 are KGHSH and LQKENI. V shed 0 bases, J shed 4 bases, and the junction held 8 bases outside the gene matches. The DNA for the CDR3 is TGTGCCAGCTCACCACCTGGGGCGGGGGGCTATTACGAGCAGTACTTC. As protein: CASSPPGAGGYYEQYF.

This clone was recorded once. The rearrangement uses TRBV7-9 and TRBJ1-2; D is uncertain. This CDR3 is built from 13 residues. The V and J ends lost 6 bases and 6 bases respectively, with 14 bases between them. Germline CDR1 is SEHNR and CDR2 is FQNEAQ (reference sequence). The chain's CDR3 is CASRRQGRDGYTF. CDR3 bases: TGTGCCAGCAGGAGACAAGGGAGGGATGGCTACACCTTC.